This record covers a single T cell receptor beta chain. The antigen is not known. Researchers ran the PCR with 60 Vbeta and 13 Jbeta primers. Assay: immunoSEQ multiplex PCR; the TCRdb copy retains only in-frame clones and omits some. The sample yields roughly 120,000 clones, around 80% seen once. The J segment lost 0 bases and the V segment lost 8 bases, leaving 9 bases of the junction unmatched. The CDR3 runs to 15 residues. Germline lookup yields CDR1 KGHSH and CDR2 LQKENI. The sample is drawn from a study of cytomegalovirus exposure and HLA in healthy donors. Findings and limits, study-wide: There were some V segments, including TRBV6-2 and TRBV6-3, excluded as indistinguishable. Published work reported that the classifier diagnosed cytomegalovirus status with high specificity and sensitivity.

Sequenced: PBMCs. This rearrangement joins TRBV18 to TRBJ1-1; the match to TRBD1 covers 7 bases. The TCR sequence derives from a man aged 50 to 59 in good health and CMV-seronegative. CDR3 residues: CASTRDSYMNTEAFF. In DNA form, the CDR3 reads TGTGCCAGCACTAGGGACAGTTACATGAACACTGAAGCTTTCTTT.